These T cell receptor beta chains were read from a single sample in a study of shared clonotypes between healthy human individuals. Here immunoSEQ multiplex PCR was the method, and the copy in TCRdb shows in-frame clones only, minus some. The top ten clones hold 1% to 1.5% of a sample with nearly 2 million clones, roughly 94% of them seen once. Sequenced sample: naive CD8+ T cells sorted from blood. These receptors originate from a young man in good health. The CDR3 runs from the conserved cysteine through the conserved F or W. The D gene is left open where the match is weak. Clone size, where shown, is once, few, many, or a class for clones that have expanded.

CDR3 DNA | CDR3 protein | V gene | D gene | clone size | J gene
TGCGCCAGCAGCCCCGGACTAGCGGGACTCTCCTACGAGCAGTACTTC | CASSPGLAGLSYEQYF | TRBV4-3 | TRBD2 | NA | TRBJ2-7
TGCAGCGCAGACTGGATTGGGAGCCTGACTGAAGCTTTCTTT | CSADWIGSLTEAFF | TRBV29-1 | NA | once | TRBJ1-1
TGTGCCAGCAGCGGTCCCGGGACACAAGAAGCTAACTATGGCTACACCTTC | CASSGPGTQEANYGYTF | TRBV2 | NA | NA | TRBJ1-2
TGTGCCAGCAGCTTGGGGGGTAGCACTGAAGCTTTCTTT | CASSLGGSTEAFF | TRBV5-5 | NA | NA | TRBJ1-1
TGCGCCAGCAGCCAAGATGGTAACTATGGCTACACCTTC | CASSQDGNYGYTF | TRBV4-3 | NA | NA | TRBJ1-2
TGTGCCAGCAGCCCCCAGGGGGCAGGATACGAGCAGTACTTC | CASSPQGAGYEQYF | TRBV13 | TRBD1 | NA | TRBJ2-7
TGTGCCAGCAGGGTTGGACAGGGTCTGAACACTGAAGCTTTCTTT | CASRVGQGLNTEAFF | TRBV2 | TRBD1 | NA | TRBJ1-1
TGCAGCGCCGAGGGGGGATTGGGCGGCTACACCTTC | CSAEGGLGGYTF | TRBV29-1 | NA | NA | TRBJ1-2
TGTGCCAGCAGCGTAGCAGGTGAGCAGTGGTACTCCCTGACAGGGGGTTTTGAAGCTTTCTTT | CASSVAGEQWYSLTGGFEAFF | TRBV9 | TRBD1 | NA | TRBJ1-1
TGTGCCATCAGGGAGGACGCGGGGGAAAAACTGTTTTTT | CAIREDAGEKLFF | TRBV10-3 | NA | NA | TRBJ1-4
TGTGCCAGCATACAGGGGTTTCCCTACGAGCAGTACTTC | CASIQGFPYEQYF | TRBV6-1 | TRBD1 | once | TRBJ2-7
TGTGCCAGCAGACAGACTACAGGGTTGGTAGAGACCCAGTACTTC | CASRQTTGLVETQYF | TRBV7-9 | NA | NA | TRBJ2-5
TGTGCCAGCAGCCCCCGGACTAGCGGGACCGATGAGCAGTTCTTC | CASSPRTSGTDEQFF | TRBV11-3 | TRBD2 | NA | TRBJ2-1
TGTGCCAGCAGTTTAATGGCAGGGGACACTGAAGCTTTCTTT | CASSLMAGDTEAFF | TRBV27 | NA | NA | TRBJ1-1
TGCGCCAGCAGCCCCGGGGACTACTCCTACGAGCAGTACTTC | CASSPGDYSYEQYF | TRBV5-1 | TRBD2 | NA | TRBJ2-7
TGTGCCAGCCTTAAATCCCTAGTGTCCTCCTACGAGCAGTACTTC | CASLKSLVSSYEQYF | TRBV2 | NA | NA | TRBJ2-7
TGTGCCAGCAGTTATTCTCAGACAGGTAATGAGCAGTTCTTC | CASSYSQTGNEQFF | TRBV6-6 | NA | NA | TRBJ2-1
TGTGCCAGCAGCTTAGTACCGGAACCATATGGCTACACCTTC | CASSLVPEPYGYTF | TRBV11-2 | NA | NA | TRBJ1-2
TGTGCCAGCAGCTTCTCGACAGGGATCGGCGAAAAACTGTTTTTT | CASSFSTGIGEKLFF | TRBV11-2 | TRBD1 | NA | TRBJ1-4
TGTGCCAGCGGCGACAGGTTTAACACTGAAGCTTTCTTT | CASGDRFNTEAFF | TRBV9 | NA | NA | TRBJ1-1
TGTGCCAGCAGTCCCACACCTAGGGGACTAGCCCATGAGCAGTTCTTC | CASSPTPRGLAHEQFF | TRBV27 | TRBD2 | NA | TRBJ2-1
TGCAGCGTTTGGGAGGTCTACGAGCAGTACTTC | CSVWEVYEQYF | TRBV29-1 | NA | NA | TRBJ2-7
TGTGCCAGTAGTTACAGTACATCCTACGAGCAGTACTTC | CASSYSTSYEQYF | TRBV19 | NA | NA | TRBJ2-7
TGCGCCAGCAGGGCTGGTGACGAGCAGTACTTC | CASRAGDEQYF | TRBV5-1 | NA | NA | TRBJ2-7
TGCAGCGTTGAAGCGGATTACGAGCAGTACTTC | CSVEADYEQYF | TRBV29-1 | NA | once | TRBJ2-7
TGTGCCAGCTCACAGGGAGGGAACACCGGGGAGCTGTTTTTT | CASSQGGNTGELFF | TRBV6-5 | NA | once | TRBJ2-2
TGTGCCAGCAGCTTATCCGAGAACACTGAAGCTTTCTTT | CASSLSENTEAFF | TRBV7-6 | NA | NA | TRBJ1-1
TGTGCCGCCCTTATTCCCTCCTACGAGCAGTACTTC | CAALIPSYEQYF | TRBV11-2 | NA | NA | TRBJ2-7
TGTGCCAGCAGCGTGGACGGTGTCGTTTCCTACAATGAGCAGTTCTTC | CASSVDGVVSYNEQFF | TRBV13 | NA | NA | TRBJ2-1
TGCGCCAGCAGTGAGTCCAGCTGGGGGGGTAACAATCAGCCCCAGCATTTT | CASSESSWGGNNQPQHF | TRBV10-1 | NA | once | TRBJ1-5
TGTGCCAGCAGAAGGGTGGTCGGAGAGACCCAGTACTTC | CASRRVVGETQYF | TRBV2 | NA | NA | TRBJ2-5
TGTGCCAGCAGCTTGTCCGCGGACAGGGGCTACGAGCAGTACTTC | CASSLSADRGYEQYF | TRBV5-5 | TRBD1 | once | TRBJ2-7
TGTGCCAGCAGTTCGGGTAGCGGGATCGAGACCCAGTACTTC | CASSSGSGIETQYF | TRBV6-6 | TRBD2 | NA | TRBJ2-5
TGTGCCAGCACCCAGTTTGTGGACAGGGCCTACGAGCAGTACTTC | CASTQFVDRAYEQYF | TRBV28 | TRBD1 | NA | TRBJ2-7
TGCGCCAGCAGCCCACTGGGGCACCATGGGCAGGGGGTGGAGACCCAGTACTTC | CASSPLGHHGQGVETQYF | TRBV4-1 | TRBD1 | NA | TRBJ2-5
TGTGCCAGCAGCTTACGTCCCGGGTTGGGGGAGCAGTACTTC | CASSLRPGLGEQYF | TRBV7-3 | NA | NA | TRBJ2-7
TGTGCCAGCAGCGTAGCGGACCGGGGGACTGAAGCTTTCTTT | CASSVADRGTEAFF | TRBV9 | NA | NA | TRBJ1-1
TGTGCCAGCAGTGAATTGGACCCTTACGAGCAGTACTTC | CASSELDPYEQYF | TRBV25-1 | NA | NA | TRBJ2-7
TGTGCCAGCAGCCCCGGGACAGGGTCTTACCTGCAGTATTTT | CASSPGTGSYLQYF | TRBV9 | TRBD1 | NA | TRBJ2-3
TGTGCCAGCAGTTTGCTAAGTGGGGGGGAGCTGTTTTTT | CASSLLSGGELFF | TRBV28 | NA | NA | TRBJ2-2
TGTGCCAGCAGCCCAACACACGGGGGGTCCTCCTACGAGCAGTACTTC | CASSPTHGGSSYEQYF | TRBV7-6 | TRBD2 | once | TRBJ2-7
TGTGCCAGCAGCTTAGCCAGCGGGGGAACCGGGGAGCTGTTTTTT | CASSLASGGTGELFF | TRBV7-6 | TRBD2 | NA | TRBJ2-2
TGTGCCAGCAGTTACATGGCAATCTCTGGAAACACCATATATTTT | CASSYMAISGNTIYF | TRBV6-6 | NA | NA | TRBJ1-3
TGTGCCAGCAGTTTATCTGTGAACACCGGGGAGCTGTTTTTT | CASSLSVNTGELFF | TRBV27 | NA | NA | TRBJ2-2
TGCGCCAGCAGCCAAGTGGGACAGGAGATTGAAGCTTTCTTT | CASSQVGQEIEAFF | TRBV4-1 | TRBD1 | NA | TRBJ1-1
TGTGCCAGCAGTTTAAGGGGGGAGAGCTCCTACAATGAGCAGTTCTTC | CASSLRGESSYNEQFF | TRBV28 | NA | NA | TRBJ2-1
TGTGCCAGCAGTTACTCCGGTGGGGGCCAGTACTTC | CASSYSGGGQYF | TRBV6-5 | NA | NA | TRBJ2-7
TGTGCCAGCAGCTCCTCCGCGGGAACGGATACGCAGTATTTT | CASSSSAGTDTQYF | TRBV11-2 | NA | NA | TRBJ2-3
TGTGCCAGCAGCGCACGGACAGGGGGCAAAAGCGAGCAGTACTTC | CASSARTGGKSEQYF | TRBV5-4 | TRBD1 | NA | TRBJ2-7
TGTGCCAGCAGCTGGGGGGACAGCGCCTACGAGCAGTACTTC | CASSWGDSAYEQYF | TRBV7-8 | NA | NA | TRBJ2-7
TGTGCCAGCAGTTTCCCGACTAGACGGGAGCAGTTCTTC | CASSFPTRREQFF | TRBV27 | NA | NA | TRBJ2-1
TGTGCCTGGAGCGATAGGACGGGAGCGGTCGCCTACAATGAGCAGTTCTTC | CAWSDRTGAVAYNEQFF | TRBV30 | NA | NA | TRBJ2-1
TGTGCCAGCAGCTTCGACACCCCCTACGAGCAGTACTTC | CASSFDTPYEQYF | TRBV7-6 | NA | NA | TRBJ2-7
TGTGCCAGCAGCGTAGAGTGGGGGATGAACACTGAAGCTTTCTTT | CASSVEWGMNTEAFF | TRBV9 | NA | NA | TRBJ1-1